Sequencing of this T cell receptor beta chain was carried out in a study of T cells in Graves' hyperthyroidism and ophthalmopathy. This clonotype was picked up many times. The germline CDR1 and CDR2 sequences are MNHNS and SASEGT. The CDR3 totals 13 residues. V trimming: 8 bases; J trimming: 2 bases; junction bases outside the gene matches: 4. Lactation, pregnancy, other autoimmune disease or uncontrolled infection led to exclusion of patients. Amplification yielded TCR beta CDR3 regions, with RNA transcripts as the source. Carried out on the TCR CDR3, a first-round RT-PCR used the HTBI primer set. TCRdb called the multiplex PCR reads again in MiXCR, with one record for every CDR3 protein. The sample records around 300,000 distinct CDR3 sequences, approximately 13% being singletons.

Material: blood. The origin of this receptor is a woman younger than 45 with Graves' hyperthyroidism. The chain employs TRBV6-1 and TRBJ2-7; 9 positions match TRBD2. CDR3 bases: TGTGCCAGCGGTGGCGGGAGGGCCTACGAGCAGTACTTC. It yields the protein CASGGGRAYEQYF.